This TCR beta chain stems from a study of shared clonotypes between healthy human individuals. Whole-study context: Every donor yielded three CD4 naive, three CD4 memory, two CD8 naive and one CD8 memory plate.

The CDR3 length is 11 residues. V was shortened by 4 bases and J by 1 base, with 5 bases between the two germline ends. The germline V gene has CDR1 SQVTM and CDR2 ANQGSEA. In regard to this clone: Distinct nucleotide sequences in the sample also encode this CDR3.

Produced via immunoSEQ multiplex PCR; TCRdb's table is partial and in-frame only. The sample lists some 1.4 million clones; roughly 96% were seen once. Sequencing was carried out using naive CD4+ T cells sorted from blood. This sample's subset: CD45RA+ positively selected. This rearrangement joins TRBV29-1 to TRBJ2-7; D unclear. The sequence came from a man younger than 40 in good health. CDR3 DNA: TGCAGCGTTGGTCTATCCTACGAGCAGTACTTC. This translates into CSVGLSYEQYF.